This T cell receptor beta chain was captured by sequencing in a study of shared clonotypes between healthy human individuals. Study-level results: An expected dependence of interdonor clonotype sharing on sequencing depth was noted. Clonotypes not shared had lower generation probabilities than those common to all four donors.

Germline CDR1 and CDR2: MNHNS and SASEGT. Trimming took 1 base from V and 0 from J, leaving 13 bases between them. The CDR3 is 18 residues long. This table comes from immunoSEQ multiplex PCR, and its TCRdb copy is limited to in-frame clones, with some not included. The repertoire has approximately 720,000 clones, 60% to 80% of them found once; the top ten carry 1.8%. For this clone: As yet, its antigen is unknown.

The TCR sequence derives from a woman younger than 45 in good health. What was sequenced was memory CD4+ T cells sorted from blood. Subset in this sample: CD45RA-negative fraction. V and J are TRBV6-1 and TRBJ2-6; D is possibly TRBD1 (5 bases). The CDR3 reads CASSEDKGSPSGANVLTF. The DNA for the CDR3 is TGTGCCAGCAGTGAAGATAAGGGGTCACCCTCTGGGGCCAACGTCCTGACTTTC.